This is a list of T cell receptor beta chains from one sample in a study of shared clonotypes between healthy human individuals. Libraries were prepared by immunoSEQ multiplex PCR; TCRdb keeps only in-frame clonotypes and omits some of them. The sample shows 850,000 to 1,200,000 clones, approximately 70% of them seen only once. The specimen was memory CD4+ T cells sorted from blood. These TCRs come from a man aged 18 to 29 in good health. Each CDR3 is given with its conserved first and last residue. The D gene is left open where the match is weak. The size entry is marked missing in some rows and otherwise reads once, few, many or a size class.

J gene,V gene,clone size,D gene,CDR3 DNA,CDR3 protein
TRBJ1-1,TRBV7-7,few,TRBD1,TGTGCTAGCAGCTACAACAGGGGGCGGACTGAAGCTTTCTTT,CASSYNRGRTEAFF
TRBJ2-3,TRBV5-1,NA,TRBD2,TGCGCCAGCAGCCCCGGCGGGGGGCCGGATACGCAGTATTTT,CASSPGGGPDTQYF
TRBJ2-7,TRBV18,NA,TRBD1,TGTGCCAGCTCACCGACTTTGGACAGGGCCCCCTACGAGCAGTACTTC,CASSPTLDRAPYEQYF
TRBJ1-1,TRBV30,few,NA,TGTGCCTGGAGTCGGGGTCACACTGAAGCTTTCTTT,CAWSRGHTEAFF
TRBJ1-5,TRBV4-3,NA,TRBD1,TGCGCCAGCAGCCCGCAACAACAGGGGGCGGAAAGCAATCAGCCCCAGCATTTT,CASSPQQQGAESNQPQHF
TRBJ1-1,TRBV5-6,NA,NA,TGTGCCAGCAGCCGGAACACTGAAGCTTTCTTT,CASSRNTEAFF
TRBJ2-3,TRBV9,NA,NA,TGTGCCAGCAGCGTAGGTGGGCTTGCTACGCAGTATTTT,CASSVGGLATQYF
TRBJ2-7,TRBV6-1,NA,TRBD2,TGTGCCAGCAGGGGAGGAGCGGGGGGTCAATACGAGCAGTACTTC,CASRGGAGGQYEQYF
TRBJ2-5,TRBV2,NA,NA,TGTGCCAGCAGTGGCAGACTGGGCATAAAAGAGCCCCAGTACTTC,CASSGRLGIKEPQYF
TRBJ2-5,TRBV7-9,NA,NA,TGTGCCAGCAGCTTAGCAAATAGGATTCTAGGAGAGACCCAGTACTTC,CASSLANRILGETQYF
TRBJ2-5,TRBV5-6,once,NA,TGTGCCAGCAGCTTGGACAGGGCGGAGACCCAGTACTTC,CASSLDRAETQYF
TRBJ2-7,TRBV18,few,TRBD2,TGTGCCAGCTCACCCCCGGGACTAGCGGGGGGCTACGAGCAGTACTTC,CASSPPGLAGGYEQYF